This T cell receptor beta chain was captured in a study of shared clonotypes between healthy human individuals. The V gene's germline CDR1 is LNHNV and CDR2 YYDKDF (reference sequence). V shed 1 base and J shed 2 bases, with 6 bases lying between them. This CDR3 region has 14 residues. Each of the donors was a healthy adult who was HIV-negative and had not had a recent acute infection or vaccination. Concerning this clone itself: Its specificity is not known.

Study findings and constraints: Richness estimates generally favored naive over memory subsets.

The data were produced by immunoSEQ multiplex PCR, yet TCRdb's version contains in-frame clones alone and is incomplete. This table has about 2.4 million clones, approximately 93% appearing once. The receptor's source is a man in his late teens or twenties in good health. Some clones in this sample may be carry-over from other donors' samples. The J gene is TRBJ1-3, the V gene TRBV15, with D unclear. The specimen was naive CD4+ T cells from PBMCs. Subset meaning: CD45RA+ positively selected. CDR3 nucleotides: TGTGCCACCAGCAGAGCTAGGGCTGGAAACACCATATATTTT. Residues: CATSRARAGNTIYF.